The sequence of this T cell receptor (beta chain) was determined in a study of blood T cell repertoires in COVID-19. The CDR3 is 13 residues long. V dropped 3 bases and J dropped 1 base, with 9 bases sitting between them. In germline, CDR1 is GTSNPN, CDR2 SVGIG (reference sequence). TCRdb keeps only in-frame clones here, not all; method: immunoSEQ multiplex PCR. The sample carries 250,000 or so clones, approximately 88% recorded once. The specimen sequenced was PBMCs or T cells enriched from blood (not recorded which). The sequence came from a woman in her 30s who had been exposed to COVID-19. The V call is TRBV30, the J call TRBJ1-1; D is unresolved. CDR3 in amino acids: CAWSHKRNTEAFF. The CDR3 DNA is TGTGCCTGGAGCCATAAGAGGAACACTGAAGCTTTCTTT.